This T cell receptor (beta chain) was identified in a study of T cells in Graves' hyperthyroidism and ophthalmopathy. In regard to this clonotype: Antigen unknown. This clone may be a read error of a much larger clone one base away.

The ends were cut back, 3 bases at V and 4 bases at J, with 12 bases in the middle. This CDR3 contains 14 residues. Per the germline V gene, CDR1 is MNHGY and CDR2 is SVAAGI. Whole-study findings and limits: Ophthalmopathy stood apart from stable hyperthyroidism in a 13 V-J model.

Amplification of TCR beta CDR3 regions used RNA as the template. First-round RT-PCR with HTBI primers amplified the TCR CDR3 region. In TCRdb, the multiplex PCR reads were re-called with MiXCR into one record per CDR3 protein. The sample contains hundreds of thousands of distinct CDR3 sequences, around 15% of which appear only once. The sample consisted of blood. This receptor was identified in a woman between 18 and 29 years old with Graves' hyperthyroidism. The chain joins TRBV6-9 to TRBJ1-2; no reliable D call. The CDR3 is CASSYYGEGYGYTF. The DNA for the CDR3 is TGTGCCAGCAGTTACTACGGGGAAGGCTATGGCTACACCTTC.